The source of this T cell receptor (beta chain) is a study of blood T cells in healthy people across ages. Whole-study results and caveats: More naive CD4+ cells and higher diversity were found in long-lived than in aged donors.

Staff drew around 10 milliliters of peripheral blood from each donor. With a J-beta primer mix and a sample-barcoded 5' primer, a second PCR ran about 7 to 11 cycles. TCRdb processed the 5' RACE reads anew with MiXCR; each CDR3 protein has one entry. The sample carries fewer than 750,000 distinct CDR3 sequences, roughly 43% recorded once. Looked up from germline, CDR1 is SGHRS and CDR2 is YFSETQ. Between the trimmed V and J ends, which lost 0 bases and 5 bases, there was a span of 10 bases. This CDR3 is built from 14 residues. As for this clonotype: The antigen is unknown.

The receptor comes from a man older than 75 in good health. The sample taken for sequencing was blood. The chain employs TRBV5-1 and TRBJ2-3; tentative D call: TRBD2 (6 bases). The CDR3 sequence is CASSLGPGEDTQYF. Written as DNA, the CDR3 is TGCGCCAGCAGCTTGGGACCGGGGGAAGATACGCAGTATTTT. The variable domain in full, with the rest retrieved from reference TRBV5-1 and TRBJ2-3, is KAGVTQTPRYLIKTRGQQVTLSCSPISGHRSVSWYQQTPGQGLQFLFEYFSETQRNKGNFPGRFSGRQFSNSRSEMNVSTLELGDSALYLCASSLGPGEDTQYFGPGTRLTVL.